This TCR beta chain originates from a study of Ad26.COV2.S vaccination and SARS-CoV-2 variants. V shed 4 bases and J 5 bases; nucleotides not matched to a gene: 14. In germline, CDR1 is SGHDT, CDR2 YYEEEE. CDR3 length: 16 residues. Treatment described: around 19 received Ad26.COV2.S at low or high dose, single or two shots; about five received placebo; per-sample allocation not given. Specimens were obtained on day 63 following the first vaccine or placebo injection. This table comes from immunoSEQ multiplex PCR, and its TCRdb copy is limited to in-frame clones, with some not included. The sample yields around 320,000 clones, approximately 80% seen once.

Sequences were derived from peripheral blood, sampled in a trial of Ad26.COV2.S vaccine versus placebo. The rearrangement uses TRBV5-6 and TRBJ2-5, with 7 bases fitting TRBD1. The TCR was taken from a person between 18 and 59 years old who received the Ad26.COV2.S COVID-19 vaccine or a placebo. CDR3 bases: TGTGCCAGCAGCCGACCTCGGACAGGCTCGGGGGAGACCCAGTACTTC. Its translation: CASSRPRTGSGETQYF.